This TCR beta chain was profiled in a study of beta chain features in type 1 diabetes (dated by TCRdb to between 2018 and 2020). Describing the broader study: Mean age, gender distribution, total cell number and subset yield were not different between patients and healthy donors. A total of about 100,000,000 sorted cells were examined across all samples, and RNA yield correlated strongly with the number of cells per subset. In the study, recently diagnosed type 1 diabetes patients and matched healthy donors were compared on the TCRB repertoires of their sorted circulating CD4+ T cell subsets. Naive and central memory subsets were obtained from all 30 or so donors, but regulatory and stem cell-like memory subsets were isolated from only 8 patients and roughly eight healthy donors. The study at large found these results: HLA sub-analyses involved small numbers of individuals, so any influence of HLA type on TCRB rearrangement remained unresolved. A moderate but significant shortening of TCRB CDR3 length was observed in type 1 diabetes patients in all four CD4+ subsets. At VDJ recombination sites, type 1 diabetes patients had fewer insertions and more deleted nucleotides, which implies abnormalities in thymic rearrangement. PCR may preferentially amplify shorter templates, but because patient and control samples were amplified and corrected together, any resulting skew would affect both groups equally. Sequencing cDNA rather than genomic DNA could over-represent highly expressing activated cells, although activation and CD3 levels did not differ between groups. Naive, central memory and regulatory TCRB repertoires appeared to be more similar among patients than among healthy donors.

Remarks on this clone: Its specific antigen is unknown. Base qualities are not recorded, but no much larger clone differs from it by a single base.

Per the germline V gene, SGHVS is the CDR1 and FNYEAQ is the CDR2. Reading from cysteine to phenylalanine, the CDR3 counts 16 amino acids. Only the CDR3 portion is preserved as DNA: 48 bases, with reading frame beginning at the first base. V is cut back by 3 bases and J by 5 bases, with 11 bases in the junction unmatched. All of the isolated RNA was reverse transcribed with the High Capacity cDNA Reverse Transcription Kit, so expressed TCRB transcripts were sequenced. Deep immunoSEQ sequencing was applied to naive, central memory and regulatory T cell samples, giving an average of around 3.8 million total reads per sample. Sorted cells were lysed in RLT buffer, and RNA was extracted using DNase-treated RNeasy Micro or Mini kits according to cell number. Each cell subset was processed separately to prevent cross-contamination, with patient and healthy donor samples processed together. TCRB sequences were amplified from cDNA with the immunoSEQ multiplex PCR, producing 87-bp fragments spanning the CDR3 region. Sequencing of the amplicons was performed on the Illumina HiSeq platform. The paper's processing steps were these. Synthetic template baselines were used to correct PCR bias computationally, reads within Hamming distance 2 were collapsed, and singletons that could not be merged were discarded. Reads were aligned against IMGT so that V, D and J genes, CDR3 length and insertions or deletions at six rearrangement sites could be assigned. Clonotype counts were normalized to sorted cell number within each subset before computing true diversity and Gini coefficients with the tcR R package. Repertoire sharing was quantified using the overlap coefficient calculated on TCRB nucleotide sequences. As a proxy for the pre-selection repertoire, out-of-frame TCRB sequences from naive cells were analyzed. Held by TCRdb, this immuneACCESS table contains in-frame sequences only and omits some clones. Under half of the omission traces to an unresolved V gene where checked; the cause of the rest is unknown. That table is the source of V, J and clone size, and D and trimming were worked out from the DNA. The sample has roughly 230,000 clones on record, 11% of them singletons. Over 0.015% of the sample goes to the ten largest clones.

Each donor gave one peripheral blood draw, averaging approximately 0.12 L, which was collected into heparinised tubes. A BD FACSAria II and a panel including CD45RO, CCR7, CD25, CD127, CD95 and CD27 were used to sort naive, central memory, regulatory and stem cell-like memory CD4+ T cells. All sorted populations exceeded 98% purity. PBMCs were isolated right away by Lymphoprep density gradient centrifugation and were stained directly, without culture. Samples were stained and sorted in pairs, with one healthy donor and one patient per experiment, so that batch effects were minimized. The sequence came from a man in his thirties or forties with type 1 diabetes. The chain employs TRBV7-6 and TRBJ2-5; 8 of the junction bases match TRBD1. Material: naive CD4+ T cells from blood. The label giving this sample's cell subset or site can be read as: true naive CD4+ T cells. The CDR3 protein sequence reads: CASSLGLRTGMETQYF. The DNA sequence is TGTGCCAGCAGCTTGGGCCTGAGGACAGGGATGGAGACCCAGTACTTC.